The rows below give T cell receptor beta chains drawn from one sample of a study of cytomegalovirus exposure and HLA in healthy donors. Repertoires were generated with immunoSEQ multiplex PCR, while TCRdb's copy carries only in-frame clones and drops some. Among under 200,000 clones listed, roughly 80% were seen once. Sequencing was done on a sample of PBMCs. The receptor set was obtained from a human donor in good health. The CDR3 runs from the conserved cysteine through the conserved F or W. Fields, in order: V gene, D gene, J gene, CDR3 protein. D genes are given only for firm matches.

TRBV4-2,TRBD2,TRBJ2-5,CASSHSGGGTQETQYF
TRBV5-1,TRBD1,TRBJ2-7,CASSSEGQGDHEQYF
TRBV14,.,TRBJ1-1,CASSRQANTEAFF
TRBV19,.,TRBJ1-1,CASSIDLGTLNTEAFF
TRBV18,TRBD1,TRBJ2-7,CASSPPDRGSYEQYF
TRBV19,TRBD1,TRBJ1-2,CASRTTGTGVNYGYTF
TRBV6-1,TRBD1,TRBJ2-7,CASLLTGTGNYEQYF
TRBV5-1,TRBD2,TRBJ2-1,CASSLGLAGGASFRNEQFF
TRBV19,TRBD1,TRBJ2-2,CASSYSLGQSNTGELFF
TRBV7-8,.,TRBJ2-5,CASSLAGGQETQYF
TRBV10-3,.,TRBJ2-7,CAISESGLSSYEQYF
TRBV5-4,.,TRBJ1-1,CASSLAVPNTEAFF
TRBV7-8,.,TRBJ2-3,CASSQGTDTQYF
TRBV10-3,TRBD2,TRBJ2-7,CATRFGASGGGQSEQYF
TRBV4-1,TRBD1,TRBJ2-7,CASSQVYPGQGDEQYF
TRBV4-1,TRBD1,TRBJ1-2,CASSPPETGSGYTF
TRBV5-4,TRBD2,TRBJ2-2,CASSLVAGGITGELFF
TRBV29-1,.,TRBJ1-2,CSVGAGSGYGYTF
TRBV29-1,TRBD2,TRBJ2-7,CSVLAGGREQYF
TRBV9,TRBD1,TRBJ1-6,CASSVVETGGSPLHF